Sequencing of this T cell receptor beta chain was carried out in a study of cytomegalovirus exposure and HLA in healthy donors (dated by TCRdb to the late 2010s). Study-level background: In an earlier analysis of 550 to 750 of the donors, approximately 300 Gb of sequence data and approximately 120 million unique TCR beta sequences from about 190 million T cells were reported. An early release covering 500 to 750 HLA-typed donors comprised 300 to 350 gigabases of sequencing data and around 86 million unique TCR sequences. Of the 398 genotyped donors, about 84% fell in the genetic ancestry cluster associated with self-reported Caucasian donors. The study aimed to test whether signatures of past pathogen exposure could be identified by cataloging public T cell receptors. The T cell repertoires of some 700 subjects were profiled by immunosequencing and related to cytomegalovirus serostatus. A separate validation cohort of roughly 120 different subjects was used in addition to the 666-subject first cohort. High-throughput TCR immunosequencing, statistical association of individual TCRs with disease status, and machine learning were combined to predict cytomegalovirus infection status. A later analysis re-examined previously published TCR beta repertoires from 600 to 700 donors and added high-resolution HLA genotyping to investigate patterns of TCR occurrence. Rather than using new phenotypic data, the later analysis identified candidate immune exposures from TCR beta sequences and from how often those sequences occurred across donors. An earlier analysis of 587 of the donors used high-throughput TCR beta sequencing to judge whether each TCR beta V gene segment behaved as functional or pseudogenic. Donor age, sex, ethnicity and CMV serostatus were collected together with the repertoire data. In a later genetic analysis, genome-wide SNP genotypes for about three fifths of the 666 donors were used, and that subset was treated as a discovery cohort. Every discovery cohort repertoire had been produced on one sequencing platform. Class I and class II HLA loci were covered by the typing at four-digit resolution. Typing coverage varied by locus: roughly 620-640 donors for A, B, C, DRB1 and DQB1; under 550 for DQA1; about 590 for DPA1; approximately 470 for DPB1. Because of strong linkage in the cohort, a few DR-DQ haplotypes were treated as single units for association and clustering. Across some 400 genotyped donors of the cohort, an average of about 200,000 unique TCR beta nucleotide sequences per donor were sequenced, and roughly 20% of those sequences were non-productive. The investigation overall reported the following: A few of the identified cytomegalovirus-associated TCR beta chains were confirmed in vitro to be specific for cytomegalovirus antigens. For the cohort, immune exposure information was limited to CMV serostatus. The earlier analysis of approximately 560 of the donors excluded seventeen rarely observed V segments, including chromosome 9 orphons, because counts were too low. According to a later analysis, parvovirus B19, influenza, CMV and Epstein-Barr virus appeared linked to several top co-occurrence clusters. According to a later analysis, TCR association rates differed among HLA loci, with DRB1 alleles showing the most associated TCRs and HLA-C alleles showing the fewest. A later analysis associated 15,000 or so TCR beta sequences with specific HLA alleles at a false discovery rate of 0.05. In a later genetic analysis, a missense DCLRE1C variant was associated with V-gene and J-gene trimming of TCR beta chains, and the association was replicated in an independent cohort. A later genetic analysis reported fewer N-insertions in productive TCRs among donors in an Asian-associated ancestry cluster than the roughly 620-donor mean. A cluster of highly shared sequence variants was judged likely to be a technical artifact of the sequencing pipeline. The classifier was reported to diagnose cytomegalovirus status with high specificity and sensitivity in both the original and validation cohorts. Because HLA typing was unavailable for some donors at each locus, only the typed subset was used in association tests. Some IMGT-functional V segments, including TRBV6-2 and TRBV6-3, could not be told apart with the 87-base-pair reads, so those segments were excluded. In the study, some 160 TCR beta chains were listed as associated with cytomegalovirus. This cohort had only TCR beta chains sequenced, and the lack of alpha or paired-chain data limited which features could be detected. A later analysis found that most CMV-associated TCR beta chains appeared HLA-restricted, with HLA associations seemingly driven largely by CMV exposure. Most TCR sequences were observed very rarely across donors, whereas some public TCRs were present in many individuals. When HLA alleles, especially DR and DQ, strongly co-occurred, attributing TCR associations to individual alleles was difficult. A further reported finding was that TCR beta sequences accurately predicted the HLA-A and HLA-B alleles for most subjects in the first cohort. The authors suggested that the approach could potentially be generalized to other disease states and immunological phenotypes. In a later analysis, HLA-associated TCR beta chains were found to be more clonally expanded and to have lower generation probabilities than equally common non-associated chains. Sequencing depth was assumed to be roughly uniform across donors in the presence/absence analyses, though that assumption may not hold. Correlated functional status among segregating V segments might reflect linkage disequilibrium, but an unknown experimental factor could not be ruled out. Broadly in line with IMGT annotations, most TCR beta V segments showed up in productive rearrangements about 87% or about 30% of the time in an earlier analysis of around 550 of the donors.

Libraries were constructed by the immunoSEQ multiplex PCR assay. A mixture of 60 forward primers for TCR Vbeta segments and 13 reverse primers for TCR Jbeta segments was used in the multiplex PCR. The CDR3 region of rearranged TCR beta genes was amplified from genomic DNA with a multiplex PCR assay. The Illumina HiSeq System was used to sequence the amplified TCR beta libraries as 87-base-pair reads. Per the original workflow: In a later analysis, 80 million or so unique TCR beta chains were counted across the roughly 700 repertoires, and approximately 11 million of these chains were shared by at least two donors. To remove PCR and sequencing errors, raw reads were error-corrected and collapsed into unique sequences using a nearest-neighbor algorithm that merged closely related sequences. To assign V, D and J gene segments, CDR3 sequences were aligned to IMGT reference sequences. Each retained sequence needed at least a six-nucleotide match to both a V gene segment and a J gene segment. A rearrangement was called productive if the CDR3 had no stop codons and remained in frame with V and J, and every other rearrangement was called non-productive. Following IMGT convention, CDR3 was defined as the stretch from the second conserved V-encoded cysteine to the conserved J-encoded phenylalanine. In an earlier analysis of 500 to 650 of the donors, sequences lacking an unambiguous match to a single V gene segment were excluded. In an earlier analysis of approximately 590 of the donors, V segments were called functional above 56.7% productive rearrangements and were called segregating when the between-donor standard deviation exceeded 5%. To diagnose cytomegalovirus status from the catalog of TCR beta chain sequences, a statistical classification framework was built. A later analysis assigned V and J genes by comparing TCR nucleotide sequences with IMGT/GENE-DB human TR gene sequences. Using the TCRdist pipeline, a later analysis assigned CDR3 sequences along with most-parsimonious VDJ recombination scenarios. A later analysis defined each TCR beta chain by its CDR3 amino acid sequence plus V-gene family, and excluded reads lacking a unique V-gene family. As a way to deal with suspected cross-contamination and a sequencing artifact, a later analysis dropped 500 to 700 nucleotide sequences that were highly shared and had low generation probability. For each public chain, a later analysis derived a clonal expansion index from normalized ranks of inferred template counts within each repertoire. A later analysis computed generation probabilities with a VDJ recombination model fitted to out-of-frame rearrangements, and checked the results against IGoR. Hypergeometric tests were used in a later analysis to score TCR-TCR, TCR-HLA and TCR-CMV co-occurrence, with a repertoire-size bias correction applied to the TCR pairs. A later analysis estimated false discovery rates by permuting HLA or CMV assignments 20 times. In a later analysis, co-occurring TCRs were grouped using DBSCAN, with TCRdist sequence similarity added in when clustering inside HLA-allele-positive subsets. Repertoires with fewer than 30,000 or more than 120,000 public chains were left out of co-occurrence clustering, as were about 5 repertoires with anomalous nucleotide sharing. Drawn from immuneACCESS, this table holds only the in-frame rearrangements with V and J called that TCRdb kept. Clones are partly lost; checked studies trace under half to an unresolved V gene and leave the rest unexplained. V, J and clone size reflect that table, while D and trimming were determined from the DNA. The sample includes some 98,000 clones, with roughly 70% observed a single time. The top ten clones comprise roughly 2.5% of the sample.

As regards this clone: Its antigen remains unidentified. No base-level quality is on record; no much larger clone is a single base apart.

V lost 6 bases and J lost 5 bases, and the count of bases not matched to a germline gene is 7. The CDR3 starts with the cysteine, ends with the phenylalanine, and has 16 residues. Only the CDR3 region is kept as DNA, spanning 48 bases read in frame from base 1. In the germline V gene (reference sequence), CDR1 corresponds to LNHDA and CDR2 to SQIVND. In total, around 600 healthy bone marrow donors made up the cohort. Cohort members were all nominally healthy when sampled, although unrecorded immune exposures were likely present. The donor tested CMV seronegative and was one of the 352 seronegative cohort members. A peripheral blood sample was collected from each donor, and TCR beta sequencing was performed on peripheral blood mononuclear cells. Genomic DNA extraction from the blood cell samples was performed with the Qiagen DNeasy Blood Extraction Kit.

The sequence came from a man aged 50-60 years in good health and CMV-seronegative. Sequencing was carried out using PBMCs. Recombination linked TRBV19 to TRBJ2-5; 15 junctional bases match TRBD2. The CDR3 amino acid sequence is: CASSVGTSGGTETQYF. The sequenced DNA is TGTGCCAGTAGCGTGGGGACTAGCGGGGGGACGGAGACCCAGTACTTC.